This T cell receptor (beta chain) was obtained from a study of human T cells and chemical hapten exposure. Study-wide background: Readings were taken at 6 days from patch tests that had applied 0.01% DPC to the upper back.

The CDR3 covers 12 residues. V was clipped by 6 bases and J by 6 bases, with 12 bases between them. The time point: patch test 1, 2 weeks after DPC sensitization. Treatment given: therapeutic diphenylcyclopropenone sensitization with weekly scalp DPC. TCRdb recomputed calls from the RACE reads with MiXCR, one row per CDR3 protein. The repertoire has some 87,000 distinct CDR3 sequences, around 10% of them found once; the top ten carry roughly 1.5%. This clonotype was seen repeatedly, ten times or more. The material sequenced was whole blood, taken in connection with sensitization to the hapten diphenylcyclopropenone (DPC). This chain uses TRBV12-3 or TRBV12-4 with TRBJ2-7; D gene unclear. The sequence came from a woman between 50 and 59 years old with alopecia areata. Some clones in this sample may be carry-over from other donors' samples. CDR3 amino acids: CASSRDVREQYF. DNA of the CDR3: TGTGCCAGCAGCCGTGACGTGCGCGAGCAGTACTTC.